The clone carrying this T cell receptor beta chain was detected a few times. These data originate in a study of shared clonotypes between healthy human individuals. CDR3 length: 18 amino acids. Germline values: CDR1 SGHNT, CDR2 YENEEA. V was clipped by 6 bases and J by 0 bases; unmatched bases: 12. Only in-frame clones appear in the TCRdb table, and some are missing; sequencing was by immunoSEQ multiplex PCR. The table lists millions of clones, around 94% of them singletons. CD45RA-negative memory and CD45RA+ naive subsets were split from the CD4+ cells. The rearrangement uses TRBV11-3 and TRBJ2-1; TRBD1 matches at 9 bases. The sample comprised naive CD4+ T cells sorted from blood. Subset defined: CD45RA+ positively selected. The origin of this receptor is a man aged 18 to 30 in good health. CDR3 residues: CASSAGQGNPFSYNEQFF. Here the CDR3 DNA reads TGTGCCAGCAGTGCGGGACAGGGAAATCCCTTCTCCTACAATGAGCAGTTCTTC.